The sequence of this T cell receptor beta chain was determined in a study of Graves' ophthalmopathy and Graves' hyperthyroidism. General study points: Ophthalmopathy progression cases were predicted by the model with approximately 71% sensitivity and roughly 72% specificity.

Germline V gene sequence: CDR1 DFQATT, CDR2 SNEGSKA (reference sequence). Trimming removed 3 bases from V and 2 bases from J, with 19 bases in between. The CDR3 sequence is 16 residues long. Scientists amplified the TCR beta CDR3 regions from RNA transcripts. RT-PCR in the first round used HTBI primers; a second-round multiplex PCR followed. A single record per CDR3 protein comes from TCRdb applying MiXCR to the multiplex PCR reads. The data show a few hundred thousand distinct CDR3 sequences, 35% to 45% seen once. Exclusion criteria comprised other autoimmune diseases, uncontrolled infections, pregnancy or lactation in patients. Diagnosis was based on clinical symptoms, serum thyroxine, TRAb, thyroid ultrasound and orbital computed tomography. Many counts were recorded for this clonotype. As yet, its antigen is unknown.

The rearrangement joins TRBV20-1 to TRBJ2-5; D not resolved. This TCR derives from an adult man with Graves' hyperthyroidism. The sequenced sample consisted of peripheral blood or thyroid tissue (not recorded which). The CDR3 bases are TGCAGTGCTAGTCCCGGATATGGCAGCCAGCAAGAGACCCAGTACTTC. Its translation is CSASPGYGSQQETQYF.